These 3 T cell receptor beta chains were sequenced from one sample in a study of blood T cell repertoires in COVID-19. The protocol was immunoSEQ multiplex PCR, while the TCRdb copy is restricted to in-frame clones and leaves out a portion. The sample consists of approximately 88,000 clones, around 81% of them appearing once. Sequencing used peripheral blood. The receptors were gathered from a man aged 45 to 65 who had recovered from COVID-19.

The chain is built from TRBV6-2 or TRBV6-3 and TRBJ2-2; 11 nucleotides agree with TRBD1. The germline V gene has CDR1 MNHEY and CDR2 SVGEGT. V was pared by 2 bases and J by 6 bases, with 2 bases of the junction left unmatched. The CDR3 sequence is 15 residues long. The DNA of the CDR3 is TGTGCCAGCAGTTACACGGGACAGGGGGCCGGGGAGCTGTTTTTT. Its translation: CASSYTGQGAGELFF.

V usage is TRBV27 and J usage is TRBJ1-1; D uncertain. Germline V gene lookup returns CDR1 MNHEY and CDR2 SMNVEV (reference sequence). CDR3 length: 18 residues. The ends were cut back, 8 bases at V and 0 bases at J, with 25 bases in the middle. CDR3 amino acids: CASPTRGKTLSMNTEAFF. CDR3 nucleotides: TGTGCCAGCCCTACCCGGGGAAAAACATTAAGCATGAACACTGAAGCTTTCTTT.

The gene calls are TRBV7-8 and TRBJ1-3; the D gene is possibly TRBD1 (5 bases). The CDR3 has 17 amino acids. Between the trimmed V and J ends, which lost 2 bases and 0 bases, there was a span of 14 bases. Looked up from germline, CDR1 is SGHVS and CDR2 is FQNEAQ. The CDR3 loop reads CASSLMGRAVSGNTIYF. DNA of the CDR3: TGTGCCAGCAGCTTAATGGGCAGGGCAGTCTCTGGAAACACCATATATTTT. Full variable domain (outside the CDR3, taken from reference TRBV7-8 and TRBJ1-3): GAGVSQSPRYKVAKRGQDVALRCDPISGHVSLFWYQQALGQGPEFLTYFQNEAQLDKSGLPSDRFFAERPEGSVSTLKIQRTQQEDSAVYLCASSLMGRAVSGNTIYFGEGSWLTVV.